There are a few counts of the clone carrying this T cell receptor (beta chain). Germline V gene lookup returns CDR1 MDHEN and CDR2 SYDVKM. This CDR3 region has 15 residues. V shed 8 bases, J shed 2 bases, and the junction held 8 bases outside the gene matches. The data belong to a study of T cell repertoires in cytomegalovirus infection. TCRdb re-called the reads through MiXCR, storing one row per CDR3 protein. The sample lists fewer than 200,000 distinct CDR3 sequences; roughly an eighth were seen once. This receptor was obtained from a human donor in good health (CMV status not recorded). Some clones in this sample may be carry-over from other donors' samples. V is TRBV28 and J is TRBJ1-5, with 8 positions matching TRBD1. Sequencing was performed on PBMCs. CDR3 residues: CASLLDRGGNQPQHF. The DNA for the CDR3 is TGTGCCAGCCTCCTAGACAGGGGTGGCAATCAGCCCCAGCATTTT.